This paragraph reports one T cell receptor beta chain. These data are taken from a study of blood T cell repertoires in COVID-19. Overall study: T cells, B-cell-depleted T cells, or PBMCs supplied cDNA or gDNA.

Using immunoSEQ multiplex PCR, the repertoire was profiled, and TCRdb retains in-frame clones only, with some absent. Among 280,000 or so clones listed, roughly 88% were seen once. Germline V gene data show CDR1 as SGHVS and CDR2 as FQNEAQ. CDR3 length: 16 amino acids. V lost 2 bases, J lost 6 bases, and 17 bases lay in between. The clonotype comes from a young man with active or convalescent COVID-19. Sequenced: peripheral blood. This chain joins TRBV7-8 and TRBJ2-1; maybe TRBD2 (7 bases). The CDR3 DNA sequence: TGTGCCAGCAGCTTATGGGTGGGGGGGCTCTCCAATGAGCAGTTCTTC. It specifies CASSLWVGGLSNEQFF.